A single sample is the source of the 5 T cell receptor beta chains below, sequenced in a study of shared clonotypes between healthy human individuals. This table comes from immunoSEQ multiplex PCR, and its TCRdb copy is limited to in-frame clones, with some not included. The sample carries millions of clones, 80% to 95% recorded once. The sample comprised naive CD4+ T cells from PBMCs. Subset described: CD45RA+ positively selected. All receptors come from a man aged 18-30 years in good health. Some clones in this sample may be carry-over from other donors' samples.

This CDR3 is CAPKTYVSSGNTIYF. The CDR3 DNA reads as TGTGCCCCTAAGACGTACGTGAGCTCTGGAAACACCATATATTTT. The rearrangement uses TRBV6-6 and TRBJ1-3; D unclear. The CDR3 has 15 residues. From germline, CDR1 is MNHNY and CDR2 SVGAGI (reference sequence). Deletions cut 11 bases from V and 0 bases from J, with 17 bases between.

The chain has TRBV28 and TRBJ1-5; a possible D gene is TRBD1 (6 bases). V dropped 10 bases and J dropped 5 bases, with 18 bases sitting between them. There are 14 residues in the CDR3. Per germline, CDR1 MDHEN and CDR2 SYDVKM. CDR3 sequence: CATSRTVRDQPQHF. The CDR3 DNA reads TGTGCCACCTCTCGGACAGTGCGCGATCAGCCCCAGCATTTT.

The chain recombines TRBV13 with TRBJ1-2, with a weak D call TRBD1 (6 bases). Trimming cost V 6 bases and J 3 bases, with 11 bases left between them. The germline gives CDR1 PRHDT, CDR2 FYEKMQ (reference sequence). The CDR3 has 13 amino acids. The CDR3 sequence is CASSQDRYYGYTF. The CDR3 nucleotides read TGTGCCAGCAGTCAGGACAGATACTATGGCTACACCTTC.

The chain combines TRBV30 with TRBJ1-6; maybe TRBD1 (5 bases). Trimming left V 5 bases short and J 7 bases short, with 12 bases between. Germline V lookup: CDR1 GTSNPN, CDR2 SVGIG (reference sequence). The CDR3 is 13 amino acids. The CDR3 DNA reads TGTGCCTGGGGCCGGGGCGAGAATTCACCCCTCCACTTT. Translated, it gives CAWGRGENSPLHF.

The gene calls are TRBV19 and TRBJ2-6, with unresolved D. The length of the CDR3 is 14 residues. V gave up 6 bases and J gave up 4 bases, with 10 bases separating them. CDR1 LNHDA and CDR2 SQIVND come from the germline V gene (reference sequence). Written as DNA, the CDR3 is TGTGCCAGTAGATACGCTCCCGGGGCCAACGTCCTGACTTTC. Its protein product is CASRYAPGANVLTF. Looking up the rest from reference TRBV19 and TRBJ2-6 gives the full variable domain: DGGITQSPKYLFRKEGQNVTLSCEQNLNHDAMYWYRQDPGQGLRLIYYSQIVNDFQKGDIAEGYSVSREKKESFPLTVTSAQKNPTAFYLCASRYAPGANVLTFGAGSRLTVL.